This TCR beta chain comes out of a study of control samples from healthy donors and cancer patients. Measured with immunoSEQ multiplex PCR; TCRdb has only the in-frame clones, and not every one. The data show about 49,000 clones, about 86% seen once. Germline values: CDR1 LGHNA, CDR2 YSLEER. This CDR3 comprises 17 residues. V was pared by 0 bases and J by 5 bases, with 10 bases of the junction left unmatched. The chain uses TRBV4-3 and TRBJ1-3, with 7 nucleotides matching TRBD1. What was sequenced was PBMCs. The clonotype originates from a woman aged 45 to 65 with lung cancer. CDR3 protein: CASSQEYGAGGRNTIYF. CDR3 DNA: TGCGCCAGCAGCCAAGAGTATGGGGCAGGGGGAAGAAACACCATATATTTT.